These 19 T cell receptor beta chains were all obtained from the same sample, sequenced in a study of post-analysis software for immune sequencing data. Unique molecular identifiers had been added to the TCR beta cDNA libraries. TCRdb processed the PCR reads anew with MiXCR; each CDR3 protein has one entry. Of 600,000 to 700,000 distinct CDR3 sequences in the sample, approximately 60% were seen once. Findings and limits, study-wide: The study found TRBV5-6, TRBV5-1 and TRBV20-1 among five TRBV segments more frequent in patients than controls.

These receptors' targets are unknown. Sequencing input: blood. Receptors originate from a girl under 10 years old with multiple sclerosis.

This chain joins TRBV29-1 and TRBJ1-1; no firm D call. The V gene lost 4 bases and the J gene lost 7 bases, with 7 bases spanning the gap. The CDR3 runs 10 residues. CDR1 and CDR2 from the germline V gene are SQVTM and ANQGSEA. The CDR3 DNA reads TGCAGCGTTGTCAAAGGTGAAGCTTTCTTT. Protein sequence: CSVVKGEAFF.

The CDR3 protein is CASSRGRFTVNEQFF. The CDR3 nucleotides read TGCGCCAGCAGCCGCGGGCGGTTTACAGTGAATGAGCAGTTCTTC. The V call is TRBV5-1, the J call TRBJ2-1, with D perhaps TRBD2 (5 bases). CDR3 size: 15 residues. V lost 4 bases to trimming and J lost 7 bases, with 18 bases between them. The V gene's germline CDR1 is SGHRS and CDR2 YFSETQ.

This clonotype was seen a few times. This chain uses TRBV2 with TRBJ1-1; the match to TRBD1 covers 9 bases. The trim removed 10 bases at V and 4 bases at J, leaving 10 bases unmatched. The CDR3 covers 14 residues. From germline, CDR1 is SNHLY and CDR2 FYNNEI. The DNA of the CDR3 is TGTGCCACCGGACAGGGGAACGTCGGCACTGAAGCTTTCTTT. As protein: CATGQGNVGTEAFF. Full variable domain (remainder filled in from reference TRBV2 and TRBJ1-1): EPEVTQTPSHQVTQMGQEVILRCVPISNHLYFYWYRQILGQKVEFLVSFYNNEISEKSEIFDDQFSVERPDGSNFTLKIRSTKLEDSAMYFCATGQGNVGTEAFFGQGTRLTVV.

The chain links TRBV6-2 or TRBV6-3 to TRBJ2-1, with 7 bases matching TRBD2. Per germline, CDR1 MNHEY and CDR2 SVGEGT. Trimming at V came to 5 bases and at J to 5 bases, leaving 9 bases not matched to a gene. The CDR3 is 15 residues long. CDR3 protein: CASSRSGTMNNEQFF. CDR3 DNA: TGTGCCAGCAGTCGATCCGGGACTATGAACAATGAGCAGTTCTTC.

The V and J genes are TRBV11-2 and TRBJ2-1; 12 bases are shared with TRBD2. CDR1 SGHAT and CDR2 FQNNGV come from the germline V gene. V shed 5 bases and J 7 bases; nucleotides not matched to a gene: 9. The CDR3 loop spans 16 amino acids. CDR3 loop: CASSQELAGGINEQFF. The CDR3 coding sequence is TGTGCCAGCAGCCAAGAACTAGCGGGAGGTATAAATGAGCAGTTCTTC.

J is TRBJ1-2 and V is TRBV5-5; the D is unclear. V shed 2 bases and J shed 0 bases, with 8 bases lying between them. CDR1 and CDR2 (germline): SGHKS, YYEKEE (reference sequence). This CDR3 has 14 amino acids. The CDR3 sequence is CASSFDTTNYGYTF. The DNA of the CDR3 is TGTGCCAGCAGCTTCGACACGACTAACTATGGCTACACCTTC.

This clonotype was counted only a few times. This chain joins TRBV29-1 and TRBJ2-1, with D possibly being TRBD1 (5 bases). From germline, CDR1 is SQVTM and CDR2 ANQGSEA. The V gene lost 4 bases and the J gene lost 7 bases, with 11 bases spanning the gap. The CDR3 totals 12 residues. The CDR3 sequence is CSVVGLANEQFF. CDR3 coding DNA: TGCAGCGTTGTGGGGCTCGCGAATGAGCAGTTCTTC.

V usage is TRBV30 and J usage is TRBJ1-2, with D hard to call. The CDR3 is 12 amino acids. The V and J ends lost 3 bases and 1 base respectively, with 6 bases between them. The germline gives CDR1 GTSNPN, CDR2 SVGIG (reference sequence). The CDR3 DNA is TGTGCCTGGAGCCGGGGTAACTATGGCTACACCTTC. Translation gives CAWSRGNYGYTF.

This clonotype was detected only a few times. The chain carries TRBV5-1 and TRBJ1-2; the match to TRBD1 covers 8 bases. The CDR3 loop spans 17 amino acids. The V gene end was trimmed by 4 bases and the J gene end by 4 bases; junction bases not matched to a gene: 15. Germline CDR1 is SGHRS and CDR2 is YFSETQ. CDR3 loop: CASSPRYDPDRGYGYTF. CDR3 DNA: TGCGCCAGCAGCCCACGCTATGATCCTGACAGGGGCTATGGCTACACCTTC.

This clonotype has more than one count but fewer than ten. The chain uses TRBV3-1 and TRBJ1-2; no definite D call. The CDR3 runs to 13 residues. Trimming stripped 8 bases from V and 0 bases from J, with 10 bases between. The germline V gene has CDR1 LGHDT and CDR2 YNNKEL (reference sequence). The CDR3 region is CASRPAANYGYTF. The DNA of the CDR3 is TGTGCCAGCCGCCCCGCTGCTAACTATGGCTACACCTTC.

This chain connects TRBV15 to TRBJ1-2; tentative D call: TRBD1 (6 bases). CDR1 LNHNV and CDR2 YYDKDF come from the germline V gene (reference sequence). V lost 0 bases to trimming and J lost 2 bases, with 13 bases between them. This CDR3 is built from 16 residues. As DNA, the CDR3 is TGTGCCACCAGCAGAGAGGGGGCAGGGAGAAACTATGGCTACACCTTC. Translation gives CATSREGAGRNYGYTF.

This chain uses TRBV9 with TRBJ2-5, with 11 bases fitting TRBD2. V lost 3 bases to trimming and J lost 5 bases; unmatched junction nucleotides: 6. CDR1 and CDR2 from the germline V gene are SGDLS and YYNGEE. CDR3 size: 15 residues. This CDR3 is CASSASGGMGETQYF. The CDR3 DNA reads as TGTGCCAGCAGCGCTAGCGGGGGGATGGGGGAGACCCAGTACTTC.

The genes are TRBV27 and TRBJ2-5; perhaps D is TRBD1 or TRBD2 (5 bases each). V was clipped by 0 bases and J by 1 base, with 9 bases between them. Per the germline V gene, CDR1 is MNHEY and CDR2 is SMNVEV (reference sequence). This CDR3 comprises 15 residues. The CDR3: CASSLSRGTQETQYF. The CDR3 coding sequence is TGTGCCAGCAGTTTATCGAGAGGGACCCAAGAGACCCAGTACTTC.

V is TRBV10-3 and J is TRBJ2-1; possibly TRBD2 for D (6 bases). V lost 0 bases to trimming and J lost 10 bases, with 22 bases between them. Germline CDR1 reads ENHRY; CDR2 reads SYGVKD. CDR3 size: 17 residues. The CDR3 loop is CAISESGGVAATEEQFF. The CDR3 DNA follows: TGTGCCATCAGTGAGTCAGGCGGGGTAGCGGCGACAGAAGAGCAGTTCTTC.

The gene calls are TRBV7-2 and TRBJ1-5; maybe TRBD1 (6 bases). The CDR3 loop spans 15 amino acids. The germline V gene has CDR1 SGHTA and CDR2 FQGNSA. V lost 1 base to trimming and J lost 3 bases, with 10 bases between them. CDR3 sequence reads: CASSLGTAYNQPQHF. The DNA of the CDR3 is TGTGCCAGCAGCTTAGGGACAGCTTACAATCAGCCCCAGCATTTT.

This chain joins TRBV12-5 and TRBJ2-1; D is unclear. The V gene's germline CDR1 is LGHNT and CDR2 FRNRAP. V shed 5 bases and J shed 2 bases, with 13 bases lying between them. There are 15 residues in the CDR3. CDR3: CASGTGPRAYNEQFF. The CDR3 DNA reads as TGTGCTAGTGGTACCGGGCCCCGGGCCTACAATGAGCAGTTCTTC.

This rearrangement joins TRBV20-1 to TRBJ2-5, with a weak D call TRBD2 (6 bases). The J call may be incorrect, as the DNA end agrees better with TRBJ2-7. The CDR3 has 11 residues. Germline V gene data show CDR1 as DFQATT and CDR2 as SNEGSKA (reference sequence). DNA of the CDR3: TGCAGTGCTGGCGGGGAAGACGAGCAGTACTTC. As protein: CSAGGEDEQYF.

The chain uses TRBV30 and TRBJ1-2; TRBD1 matches at 8 bases. There are 15 residues in the CDR3. V shed 5 bases, J shed 4 bases, and the junction held 12 bases outside the gene matches. The germline V gene has CDR1 GTSNPN and CDR2 SVGIG (reference sequence). The CDR3 is CAWDHRGERLYGYTF. As DNA, the CDR3 is TGTGCCTGGGACCACAGGGGGGAGAGGCTCTATGGCTACACCTTC.

The V and J genes are TRBV3-1 and TRBJ2-1; D might be TRBD1 or TRBD2, each matching 5 bases. Germline CDR1 is LGHDT and CDR2 is YNNKEL (reference sequence). The CDR3 consists of 13 residues. V shed 7 bases and J shed 5 bases, with 12 bases lying between them. This CDR3 reads CASIGTADNEQFF. In DNA, the CDR3 is TGTGCCAGCATCGGGACGGCGGACAATGAGCAGTTCTTC.